This T cell receptor beta chain was identified in a study of tumor-infiltrating lymphocytes in oesophageal squamous cell carcinoma. This clonotype has ten or more counts. This CDR3 has 15 amino acids. The junction had 11 bases not matched to a gene; V was cut back by 3 bases and J by 8 bases. Germline V CDR1 and CDR2: SGHRS, YFSETQ. From the PCR reads, TCRdb called clonotypes with MiXCR, one entry per CDR3 protein. Of about 7,100 distinct CDR3 sequences in the sample, approximately 14% were seen once. The receptor was derived from a male donor with esophageal squamous cell carcinoma. The material sequenced was blood. This sequence joins TRBV5-1 and TRBJ2-1; 7 bases line up with TRBD1. CDR3 loop: CASSSPPGQKYEQFF. As DNA, the CDR3 is TGCGCCAGCAGCTCCCCCCCGGGACAGAAGTATGAGCAGTTCTTC.